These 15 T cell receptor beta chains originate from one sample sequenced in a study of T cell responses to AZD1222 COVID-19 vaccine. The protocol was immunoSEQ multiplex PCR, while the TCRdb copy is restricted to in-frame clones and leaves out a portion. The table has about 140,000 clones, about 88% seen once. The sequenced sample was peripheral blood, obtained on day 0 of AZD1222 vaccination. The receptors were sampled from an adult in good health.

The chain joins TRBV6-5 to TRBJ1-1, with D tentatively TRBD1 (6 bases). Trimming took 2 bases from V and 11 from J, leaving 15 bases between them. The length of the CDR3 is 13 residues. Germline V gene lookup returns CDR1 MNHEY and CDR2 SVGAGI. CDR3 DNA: TGTGCCAGCAGTTACCAATTACAGGGAAATGCTTTCTTT. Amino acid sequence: CASSYQLQGNAFF.

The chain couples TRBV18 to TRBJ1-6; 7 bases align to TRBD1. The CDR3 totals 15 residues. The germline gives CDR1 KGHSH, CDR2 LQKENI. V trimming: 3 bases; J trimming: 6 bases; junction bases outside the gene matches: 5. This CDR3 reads CASSPSDRVNSPLHF. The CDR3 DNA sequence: TGTGCCAGCTCACCTTCCGACAGGGTTAATTCACCCCTCCACTTT.

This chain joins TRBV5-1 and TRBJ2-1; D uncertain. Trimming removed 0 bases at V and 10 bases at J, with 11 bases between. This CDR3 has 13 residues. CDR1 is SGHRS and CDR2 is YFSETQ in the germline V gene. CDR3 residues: CASSLVELTEQFF. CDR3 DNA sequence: TGCGCCAGCAGCTTGGTAGAGCTTACGGAGCAGTTCTTC.

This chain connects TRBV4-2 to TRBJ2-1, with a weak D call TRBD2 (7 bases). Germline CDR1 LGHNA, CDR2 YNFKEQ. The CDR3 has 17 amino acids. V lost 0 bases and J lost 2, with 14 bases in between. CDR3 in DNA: TGTGCCAGCAGCCAAGAGATGGGGGGGGCCACCTACAATGAGCAGTTCTTC. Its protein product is CASSQEMGGATYNEQFF.

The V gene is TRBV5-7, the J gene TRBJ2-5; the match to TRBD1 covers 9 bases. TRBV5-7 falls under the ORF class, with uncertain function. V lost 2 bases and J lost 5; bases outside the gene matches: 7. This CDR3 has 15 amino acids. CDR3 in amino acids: CASSFRTGVVETQYF. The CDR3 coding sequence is TGTGCCAGCAGCTTTAGGACAGGGGTGGTGGAGACCCAGTACTTC.

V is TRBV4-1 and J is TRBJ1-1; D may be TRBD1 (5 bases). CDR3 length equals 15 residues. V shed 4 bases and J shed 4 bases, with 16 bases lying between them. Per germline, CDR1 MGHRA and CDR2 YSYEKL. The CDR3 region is CASSPQAGGSTEAFF. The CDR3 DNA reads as TGCGCCAGCAGCCCTCAGGCGGGGGGAAGCACTGAAGCTTTCTTT.

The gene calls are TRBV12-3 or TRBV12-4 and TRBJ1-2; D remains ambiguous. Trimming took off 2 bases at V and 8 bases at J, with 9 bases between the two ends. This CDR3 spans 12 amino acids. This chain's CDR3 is CASSLFQKGYTF. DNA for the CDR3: TGTGCCAGCAGTTTATTTCAGAAAGGCTACACCTTC.

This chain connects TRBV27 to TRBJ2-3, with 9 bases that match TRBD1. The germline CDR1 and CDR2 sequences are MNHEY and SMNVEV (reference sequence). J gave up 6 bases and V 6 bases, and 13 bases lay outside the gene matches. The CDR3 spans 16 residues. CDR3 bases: TGTGCCAGCAGCCTCCGACCGGGACAGGGTAGTGATACGCAGTATTTT. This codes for CASSLRPGQGSDTQYF.

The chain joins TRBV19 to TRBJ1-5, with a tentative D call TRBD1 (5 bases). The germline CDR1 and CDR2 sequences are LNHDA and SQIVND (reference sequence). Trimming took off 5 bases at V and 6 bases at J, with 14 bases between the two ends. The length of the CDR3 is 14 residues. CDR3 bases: TGTGCCAGTAGTGTTGGGGGGTCGGGTCAGCCCCAGCATTTT. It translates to CASSVGGSGQPQHF.

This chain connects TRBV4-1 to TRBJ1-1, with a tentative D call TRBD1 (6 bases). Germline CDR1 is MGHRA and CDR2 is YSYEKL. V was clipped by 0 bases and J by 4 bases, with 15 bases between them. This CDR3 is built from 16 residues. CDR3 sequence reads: CASSQDGRGAFTEAFF. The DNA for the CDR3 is TGCGCCAGCAGCCAAGATGGGCGGGGGGCATTCACTGAAGCTTTCTTT.

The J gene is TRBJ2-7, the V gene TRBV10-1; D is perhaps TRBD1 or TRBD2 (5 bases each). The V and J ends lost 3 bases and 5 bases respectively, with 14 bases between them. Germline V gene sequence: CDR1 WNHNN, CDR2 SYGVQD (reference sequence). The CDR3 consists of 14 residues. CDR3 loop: CASSDAGTLHEQYF. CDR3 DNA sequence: TGCGCCAGCAGTGATGCCGGGACCCTCCACGAGCAGTACTTC.

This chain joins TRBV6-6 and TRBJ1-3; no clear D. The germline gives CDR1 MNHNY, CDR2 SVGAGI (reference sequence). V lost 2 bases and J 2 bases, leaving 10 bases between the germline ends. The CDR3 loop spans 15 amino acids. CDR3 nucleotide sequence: TGTGCCAGCAGTTACCGGGCTAGCACTGGAAACACCATATATTTT. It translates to CASSYRASTGNTIYF.

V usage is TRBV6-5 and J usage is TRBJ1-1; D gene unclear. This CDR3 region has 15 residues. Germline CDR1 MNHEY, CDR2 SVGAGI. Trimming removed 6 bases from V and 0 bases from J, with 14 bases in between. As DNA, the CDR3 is TGTGCCAGCAGCCTGGATTTTGGGATGAACACTGAAGCTTTCTTT. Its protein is CASSLDFGMNTEAFF.

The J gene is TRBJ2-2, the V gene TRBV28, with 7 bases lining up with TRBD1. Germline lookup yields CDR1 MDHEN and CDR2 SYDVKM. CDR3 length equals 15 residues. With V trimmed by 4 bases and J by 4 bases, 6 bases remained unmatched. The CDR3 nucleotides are TGTGCCAGCAGTTACCGGGACAGACTCACCGGGGAGCTGTTTTTT. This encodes CASSYRDRLTGELFF.

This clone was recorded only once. The chain's CDR3 is CASSTGKRYEQYF. In DNA, the CDR3 is TGTGCCAGCTCGACAGGAAAACGATACGAGCAGTACTTC. V and J are TRBV19 and TRBJ2-7; the D gene is possibly TRBD1 (6 bases). Trimming removed 9 bases at V and 4 bases at J, with 16 bases between. This CDR3 is built from 13 residues. CDR1 LNHDA and CDR2 SQIVND come from the germline V gene (reference sequence).